Below are 7 T cell receptor beta chains sequenced from a single sample in a study of CD8+ T cells in alopecia areata. Investigators isolated RNA and reverse transcribed it into cDNA to act as the sequencing template. Repertoires were generated with immunoSEQ multiplex PCR, while TCRdb's copy carries only in-frame clones and drops some. The sample includes about 210,000 clones, 50% to 75% of them seen just once. The treatment was: oral pan-JAK inhibitor, 5-10 mg twice daily. The sequences come from CD4+ T cells sorted from blood, collected at week 4, from a patient treated with tofacitinib. The receptors here all came from a human donor with alopecia areata.

The CDR3 spells CASSLEQTYGYTF. For the CDR3, the DNA is TGTGCCAGCAGCTTGGAGCAGACCTATGGCTACACCTTC. The rearrangement uses TRBV5-4 and TRBJ1-2; unclear D gene. In germline, CDR1 is SGHNT, CDR2 YYREEE (reference sequence). The CDR3 has 13 residues. Trimming pared 0 bases from V and 4 bases from J, leaving 7 bases between.

The gene calls are TRBV14 and TRBJ1-4, with a tentative D call TRBD1 (5 bases). Looked up from germline, CDR1 is SGHDN and CDR2 is FVKESK. Trimming shortened V by 2 bases and J by 11 bases, and 12 bases separated the two germline ends. The CDR3 length is 13 residues. Here the CDR3 DNA reads TGTGCCAGCAGCCAACTCAGGGAGACGAAACTGTTTTTT. Amino acids: CASSQLRETKLFF.

The rearrangement links TRBV25-1 to TRBJ1-1, with TRBD1 as a possible D gene (5 bases). Looked up from germline, CDR1 is MGHDK and CDR2 is SYGVNS. The CDR3 covers 15 residues. Trimming stripped 3 bases from V and 4 bases from J, with 15 bases between. The CDR3 nucleotides read TGTGCCAGCAGTGAGGCAGGGAGGTACCTCACTGAAGCTTTCTTT. Protein: CASSEAGRYLTEAFF.

This chain joins TRBV30 and TRBJ1-3; no clear D gene. This CDR3 is built from 12 residues. V gave up 7 bases and J gave up 0 bases, with 7 bases separating them. Looked up from germline, CDR1 is GTSNPN and CDR2 is SVGIG (reference sequence). The CDR3 region has the DNA TGTGCCTCGGATCCCTCTGGAAACACCATATATTTT. It encodes CASDPSGNTIYF.

Only a few counts were recorded for this clone. The V and J genes are TRBV6-5 and TRBJ2-5; tentative D call: TRBD2 (6 bases). V gave up 6 bases and J gave up 4 bases, with 15 bases separating them. The CDR3 is 14 residues long. Germline CDR1 reads MNHEY; CDR2 reads SVGAGI. The CDR3 region is CASRIGGFGETQYF. DNA for the CDR3: TGTGCCAGCAGAATCGGGGGTTTTGGAGAGACCCAGTACTTC.

This clone appeared a single time. This chain connects TRBV12-5 to TRBJ2-5; 7 positions agree with TRBD2. This CDR3 region has 13 residues. Trimming took 8 bases from V and 1 from J; bases not matched to a gene: 4. Per germline, CDR1 LGHNT and CDR2 FRNRAP. The CDR3 loop reads CASLSSGQETQYF. DNA of the CDR3: TGTGCTAGTCTCTCTAGCGGCCAAGAGACCCAGTACTTC.

V is TRBV6-6 and J is TRBJ1-5; D is perhaps TRBD1 (5 bases). Germline CDR1 reads MNHNY; CDR2 reads SVGAGI (reference sequence). With 5 bases removed from V and 9 bases from J, the gap between germline ends came to 11 bases. This CDR3 has 12 residues. The CDR3 here is CASSEGPGPQHF. The CDR3 coding sequence is TGTGCCAGCAGTGAGGGACCGGGGCCCCAGCATTTT.